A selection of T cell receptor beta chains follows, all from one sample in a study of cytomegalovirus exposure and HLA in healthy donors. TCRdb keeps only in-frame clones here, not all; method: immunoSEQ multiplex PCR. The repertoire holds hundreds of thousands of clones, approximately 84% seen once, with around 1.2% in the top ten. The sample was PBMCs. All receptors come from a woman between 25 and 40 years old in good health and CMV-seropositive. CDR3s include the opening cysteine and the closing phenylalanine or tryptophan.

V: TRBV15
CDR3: CATSSEPGTGSTGTF

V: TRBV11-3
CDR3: CASSADRWEIYEQYF

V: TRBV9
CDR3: CASSSLAGGGEQFF

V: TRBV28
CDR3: CASRRQGVNYGYTF

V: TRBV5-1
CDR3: CASSYAGSGANVLTF

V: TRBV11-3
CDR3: CASSSWTGPIYF

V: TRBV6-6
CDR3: CASSSRAGELGYTF

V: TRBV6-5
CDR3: CASSYRTGAGYTF

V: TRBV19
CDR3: CASSMSPGLAPNTGELFF

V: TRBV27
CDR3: CASSPLRDREKTQYF

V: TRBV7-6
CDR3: CASSLWPSGKREAALVQYF

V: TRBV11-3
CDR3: CASTMPGQLYGYTF

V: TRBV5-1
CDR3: CASRTDRNYGYTF

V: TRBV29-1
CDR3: CSTASDWEGSGYTF

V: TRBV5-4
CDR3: CASSLSGGRTYEQYF

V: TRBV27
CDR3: CASSLLKAGGSEAFF

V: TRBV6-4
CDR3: CASSDSSSGGYNEQFF

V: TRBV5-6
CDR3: CASSWTSGLETQYF

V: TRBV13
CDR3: CASSGQGDAFSDEQYF

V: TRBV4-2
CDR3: CASSLGQGGETQYF

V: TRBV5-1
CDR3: CASSPGVGQFF

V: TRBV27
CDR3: CASSLYSGANVLTF

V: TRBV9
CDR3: CASSVVGGTYNEQFF

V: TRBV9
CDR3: CASSAGAGQSLKVQFF

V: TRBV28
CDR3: CASSPQSLQGPYQEQYF

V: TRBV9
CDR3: CASSAGVAGAFQETQYF

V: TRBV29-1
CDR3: CSVLTGSDTEAFF

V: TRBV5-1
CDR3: CASSLSPGNTGELFF

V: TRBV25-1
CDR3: CASSEERGLGEKLFF

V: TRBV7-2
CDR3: CASSLGVRLDTQYF

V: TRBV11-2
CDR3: CASSGSVYYEQYF

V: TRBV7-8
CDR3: CASSLAGQWFRGHTDTQYF

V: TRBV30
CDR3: CAWSVLGTSGASEQFF

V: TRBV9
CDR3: CASSVLAGVHYNEQFF

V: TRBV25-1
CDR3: CASSGGLHHYNEQFF

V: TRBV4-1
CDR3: CASSQRATVGGNEKLFF

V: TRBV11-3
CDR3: CASSPWDTNTEAFF

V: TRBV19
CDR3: CARPQKGQLEPQHF

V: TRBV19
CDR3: CASSISTGNQPQHF

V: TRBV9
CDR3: CASSPRDRGLIGELFF

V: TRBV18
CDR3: CASSRLDRYEQYF

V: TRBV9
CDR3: CASSVLAGGNTDTQYF

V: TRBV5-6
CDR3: CASSSTDYEQFF

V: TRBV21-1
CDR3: CASPRVGSKLRGSPGANVLTF

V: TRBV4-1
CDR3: CASSQGTSGVYEQYF